The 4 T cell receptor beta chains presented below share a single source sample, sequenced in a study of T cells in women clearing cervical HPV infection. TCRdb keeps only in-frame clones here, not all; method: immunoSEQ multiplex PCR. Its table records fewer than 35,000 clones. Sequenced material: blood buffy coat. These receptors were collected from a woman between 18 and 75 years old with a cervical HPV16 infection that either progressed to CIN3+ or cleared (not recorded which).

Remarks on this clone: The read finishes 3 residues shy of the CDR3 end, and the germline J gene is used to complete it. The V gene is TRBV6-1, the J gene TRBJ1-2; no firm D call. There are 12 residues in the CDR3. The germline gives CDR1 MNHNS, CDR2 SASEGT. The part of the CDR3 DNA that was read is TGTGCCAGCAGTGACCGCGGTTACGAC. Its translation is CASSDRGYD. The entire CDR3 reads CASSDRGYDYTF.

With respect to this clone: The CDR3 end is not reached by the read, which stops 3 residues before it; the germline J gene fills it in. The J gene is TRBJ1-4, the V gene TRBV30, with 9 bases lining up with TRBD1. This CDR3 is 15 amino acids long. The V gene end was trimmed by 5 bases and the J gene end by 7 bases; junction bases not matched to a gene: 11. Germline V lookup: CDR1 GTSNPN, CDR2 SVGIG (reference sequence). The sequenced part of the CDR3 DNA is TGTGCCTGGCAGTCCGGGACAGGGTGGGGTGAAAAA. This codes for CAWQSGTGWGEK. The CDR3 reads in full as CAWQSGTGWGEKLFF.

As regards this clone: The CDR3 is cut off 3 residues early in the read; its end comes from the germline J gene. The gene calls are TRBV28 and TRBJ2-5; 9 bases are a match to TRBD2. J gave up 1 base and V 3 bases, and 3 bases lay outside the gene matches. The CDR3 extends over 15 amino acids. Germline assignment: CDR1 MDHEN and CDR2 SYDVKM. The CDR3 here is CASSLRGGPQETQYF. Incomplete CDR3 DNA: TGTGCCAGCAGTTTGCGGGGGGGCCCCCAAGAGACC.

Concerning this clone: The read terminates 3 residues before the CDR3 end, so the remaining end is supplied by the germline J gene. The rearrangement links TRBV6-2 or TRBV6-3 to TRBJ2-3; D might be TRBD2 (7 bases). The germline gives CDR1 MNHEY, CDR2 SVGEGT. This CDR3 spans 15 amino acids. CDR3 sequence reads: CASNPPRGGLETQYF. Partial CDR3 DNA: TGTGCCAGCAACCCACCTAGGGGGGGACTCGAGACG.